This TCR beta chain was captured by sequencing in a study of control samples from healthy donors and cancer patients. Only in-frame clones appear in the TCRdb table, and some are missing; sequencing was by immunoSEQ multiplex PCR. This sample has 90,000 to 100,000 clones, with 79% found just once. The V gene lost 4 bases and the J gene lost 9 bases, with 19 bases spanning the gap. Germline V lookup: CDR1 MDHEN, CDR2 SYDVKM. The CDR3 runs 15 residues. The sample holds one count of this clone. Sequencing was performed on blood. The receptor's source is a woman in her twenties or thirties in good health. The chain carries TRBV28 and TRBJ1-5, with a possible D match to TRBD1 (6 bases). The CDR3: CASSSMFGQKGPQHF. The CDR3 DNA follows: TGTGCCAGCAGTTCAATGTTCGGACAGAAGGGGCCCCAGCATTTT.